Listed here is a single T cell receptor beta chain. This table comes from immunoSEQ multiplex PCR, and its TCRdb copy is limited to in-frame clones, with some not included. This table holds about 11,000 clones, approximately 79% found once. V was pared by 0 bases and J by 4 bases, with 6 bases of the junction left unmatched. Germline V gives CDR1 SQVTM, CDR2 ANQGSEA. The CDR3 runs 14 residues. The entry originates in a study of follicular helper T cells after annual influenza vaccination. At the level of the study: For some subjects, blood spans the 2013-2014, 2014-2015 and 2015-2016 annual vaccinations.

Excluded were substance abuse, HIV/AIDS, active cancer, immunomodulatory drugs and active illness. The specimen was CXCR5- memory CD4+ T cells sorted from blood, collected 6 weeks after influenza vaccination. The clonotype originates from an adult who received the influenza vaccine. The V gene is TRBV29-1, the J gene TRBJ2-7; 7 nucleotides align to TRBD2. CDR3 bases: TGCAGCGTTGAAGATCAGGCGCGGGGGTACGAGCAGTACTTC. It translates to CSVEDQARGYEQYF.